This T cell receptor beta chain was captured in a study of CD8 T cells in ankylosing spondylitis. Findings and caveats of the study: Some motif variants had been reported before (in reactive arthritis synovial fluid and blood). Within matched ankylosing spondylitis synovial fluid, disease-linked clones were reportedly significantly enriched.

Turning to this clonotype: What it binds is unknown.

Germline lookup yields CDR1 SEHNR and CDR2 FQNEAQ (reference sequence). V gave up 5 bases and J gave up 0 bases, with 7 bases separating them. This CDR3 is 14 amino acids long. Libraries for TCR beta were made by quantitative 5'-RACE with molecular barcodes. TCRdb itself ran the 5' RACE reads through MiXCR, one entry per CDR3 protein. The data contain 30,000 to 45,000 distinct CDR3 sequences, approximately 15% of them singletons. The chain carries TRBV7-9 and TRBJ1-4; D unresolved. This clonotype was obtained from a male donor with ankylosing spondylitis or in good health (not recorded which). Input material: blood. The CDR3 coding sequence is TGTGCCAGCAGCGTCCAGGCAACTAATGAAAAACTGTTTTTT. Its translation is CASSVQATNEKLFF.